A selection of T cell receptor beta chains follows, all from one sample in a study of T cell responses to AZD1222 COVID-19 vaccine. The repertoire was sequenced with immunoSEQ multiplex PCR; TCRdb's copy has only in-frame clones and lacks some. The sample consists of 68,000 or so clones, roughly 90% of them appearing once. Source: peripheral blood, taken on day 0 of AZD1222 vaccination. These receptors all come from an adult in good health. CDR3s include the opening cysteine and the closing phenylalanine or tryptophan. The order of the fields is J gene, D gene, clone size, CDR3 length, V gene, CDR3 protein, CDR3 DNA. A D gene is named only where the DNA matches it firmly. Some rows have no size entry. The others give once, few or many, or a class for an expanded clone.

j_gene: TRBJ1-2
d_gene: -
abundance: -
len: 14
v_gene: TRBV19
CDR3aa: CASSMKADLNGYTF
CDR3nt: TGTGCCAGTAGTATGAAGGCAGACTTAAATGGCTACACCTTC

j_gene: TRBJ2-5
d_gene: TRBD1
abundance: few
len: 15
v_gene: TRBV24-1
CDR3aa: CATSDRDRAGETQYF
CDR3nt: TGTGCCACCAGTGACCGTGACAGGGCGGGAGAGACCCAGTACTTC

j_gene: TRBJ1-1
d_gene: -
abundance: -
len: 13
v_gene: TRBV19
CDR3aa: CASRYQQKAEAFF
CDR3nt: TGTGCCAGTAGGTACCAGCAAAAGGCTGAAGCTTTCTTT

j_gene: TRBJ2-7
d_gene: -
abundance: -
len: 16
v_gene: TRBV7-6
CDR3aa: CASSSSPMGSSYEQYF
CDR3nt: TGTGCCAGCAGCTCCAGCCCCATGGGTAGCTCCTACGAGCAGTACTTC

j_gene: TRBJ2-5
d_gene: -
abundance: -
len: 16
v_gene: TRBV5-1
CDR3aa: CASSLGVSRLQETQYF
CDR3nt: TGCGCCAGCAGCTTGGGCGTCTCGCGCCTCCAAGAGACCCAGTACTTC

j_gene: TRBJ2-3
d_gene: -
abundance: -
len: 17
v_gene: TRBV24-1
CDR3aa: CATSDLGQGGLVNTQYF
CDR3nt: TGTGCCACCAGTGATTTGGGACAAGGCGGACTTGTCAATACGCAGTATTTT

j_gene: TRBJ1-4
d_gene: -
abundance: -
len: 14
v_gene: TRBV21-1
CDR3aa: CASNTGTGDEKLFF
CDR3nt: TGTGCCAGCAACACCGGGACAGGGGATGAAAAACTGTTTTTT

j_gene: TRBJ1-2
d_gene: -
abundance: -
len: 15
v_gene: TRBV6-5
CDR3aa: CASSLGAGTRDGYTF
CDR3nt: TGTGCCAGCAGCCTTGGAGCCGGTACTCGGGATGGCTACACCTTC

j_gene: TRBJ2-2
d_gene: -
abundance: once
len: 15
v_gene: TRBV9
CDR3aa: CASSSRWTSAGELFF
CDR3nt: TGTGCCAGCAGCTCCCGCTGGACCTCAGCCGGGGAGCTGTTTTTT

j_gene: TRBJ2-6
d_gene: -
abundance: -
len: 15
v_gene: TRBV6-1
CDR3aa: CASSERSSGANVLTF
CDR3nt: TGTGCCAGCAGTGAACGTAGTTCTGGGGCCAACGTCCTGACTTTC

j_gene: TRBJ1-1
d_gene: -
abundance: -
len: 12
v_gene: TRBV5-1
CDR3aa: CASMRGNTEAFF
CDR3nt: TGCGCCAGCATGAGAGGGAACACTGAAGCTTTCTTT

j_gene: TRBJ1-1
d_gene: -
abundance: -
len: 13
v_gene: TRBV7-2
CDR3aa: CASSFQGRTEAFF
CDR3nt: TGTGCCAGCAGCTTTCAGGGCCGCACTGAAGCTTTCTTT

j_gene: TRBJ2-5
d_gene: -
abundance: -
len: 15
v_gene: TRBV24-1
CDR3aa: CATSDPGRTQETQYF
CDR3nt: TGTGCCACCAGTGACCCAGGACGGACCCAAGAGACCCAGTACTTC

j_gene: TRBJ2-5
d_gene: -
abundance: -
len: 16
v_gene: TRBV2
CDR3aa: CASEPTRAWGQETQYF
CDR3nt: TGTGCCAGCGAACCAACAAGGGCCTGGGGCCAAGAGACCCAGTACTTC

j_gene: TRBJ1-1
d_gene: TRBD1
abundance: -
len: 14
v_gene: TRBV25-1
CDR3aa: CASRGQGKFSGAFF
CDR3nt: TGTGCCAGCAGGGGACAGGGGAAGTTTTCAGGAGCTTTCTTT

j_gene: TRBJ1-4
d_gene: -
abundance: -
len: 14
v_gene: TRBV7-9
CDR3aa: CASSPTLGGEKLFF
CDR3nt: TGTGCCAGCAGCCCGACACTGGGAGGGGAAAAACTGTTTTTT

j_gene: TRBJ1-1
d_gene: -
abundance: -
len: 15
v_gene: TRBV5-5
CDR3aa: CASTPQVGGNTEAFF
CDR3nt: TGTGCCAGCACCCCTCAGGTAGGAGGGAACACTGAAGCTTTCTTT

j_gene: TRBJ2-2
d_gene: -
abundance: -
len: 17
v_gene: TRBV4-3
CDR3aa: CASSQDHLTPGTGELFF
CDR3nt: TGCGCCAGCAGCCAAGATCATCTGACTCCAGGGACCGGGGAGCTGTTTTTT

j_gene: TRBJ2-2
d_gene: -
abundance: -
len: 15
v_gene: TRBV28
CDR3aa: CASSGLAGNTGELFF
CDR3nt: TGTGCCAGCAGTGGGTTGGCAGGGAACACCGGGGAGCTGTTTTTT

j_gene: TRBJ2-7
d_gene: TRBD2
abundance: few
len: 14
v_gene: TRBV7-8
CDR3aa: CASSRLAGRYEQYF
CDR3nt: TGTGCCAGCAGCCGACTAGCGGGAAGGTACGAGCAGTACTTC

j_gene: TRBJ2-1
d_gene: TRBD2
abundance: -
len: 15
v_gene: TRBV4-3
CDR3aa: CASSRLAASYNEQFF
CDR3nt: TGCGCCAGCAGCCGTCTAGCGGCATCCTACAATGAGCAGTTCTTC

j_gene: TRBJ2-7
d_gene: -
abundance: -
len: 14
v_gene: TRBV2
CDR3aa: CASSERVRSYEQYF
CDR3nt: TGTGCCAGCAGTGAAAGGGTCCGCTCCTACGAGCAGTACTTC

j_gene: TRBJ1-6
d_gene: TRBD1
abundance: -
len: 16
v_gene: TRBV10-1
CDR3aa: CASSEGDRGLRSPLHF
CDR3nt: TGCGCCAGCAGTGAAGGGGACAGGGGGCTGAGGTCACCCCTCCACTTT

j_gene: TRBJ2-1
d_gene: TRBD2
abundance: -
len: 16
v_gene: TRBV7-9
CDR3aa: CASSPMTSGRLNEQFF
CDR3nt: TGTGCCAGCAGTCCAATGACTAGCGGGAGGCTCAATGAGCAGTTCTTC

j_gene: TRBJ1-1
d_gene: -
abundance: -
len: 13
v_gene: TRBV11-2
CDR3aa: CASSLEMNTEAFF
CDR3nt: TGTGCCAGCAGCTTAGAAATGAACACTGAAGCTTTCTTT

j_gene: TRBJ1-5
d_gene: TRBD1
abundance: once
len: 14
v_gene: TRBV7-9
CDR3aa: CASSYGTGDQPQHF
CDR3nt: TGTGCCAGCAGCTACGGGACAGGCGATCAGCCCCAGCATTTT

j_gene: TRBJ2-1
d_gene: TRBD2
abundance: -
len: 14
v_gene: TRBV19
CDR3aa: CASSMVAGIAGGFF
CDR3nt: TGTGCCAGTAGTATGGTAGCGGGAATTGCGGGCGGCTTCTTC

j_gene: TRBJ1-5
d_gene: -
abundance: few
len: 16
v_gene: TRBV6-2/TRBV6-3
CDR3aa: CASSYDTGRSNQPQHF
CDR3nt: TGTGCCAGCAGTTACGACACGGGACGTAGCAATCAGCCCCAGCATTTT

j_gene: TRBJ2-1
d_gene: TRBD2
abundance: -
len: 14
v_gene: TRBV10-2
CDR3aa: CASSRGGSYNEQFF
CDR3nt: TGCGCCAGCAGTCGGGGGGGCTCCTACAATGAGCAGTTCTTC